A single sample gave rise to the 30 T cell receptor beta chains below, sequenced in a study of CXCR3-negative and CXCR3-positive naive CD8 T cells. TRB cDNA libraries were made by UMI-labeled 5' RACE. Reprocessing the 5' RACE reads, TCRdb reports a single entry for every CDR3 protein and omits DNA. The sample data list some 150,000 distinct CDR3 sequences. These receptors are not linked to any known antigen. Regarding the study as a whole: CXCR3-positive naive cells carried more hydrophobic TRB CDR3s than CXCR3-negative naive cells did.

Input material: naive CXCR3+ CD8+ T cells from blood. Subset denoted: CD45RO-CCR7+CD27+CD95- naive CD8+ T cells expressing CXCR3 (TNR3+). Receptors were obtained from a human donor in good health. Some clones in this sample may be carry-over from other donors' samples.

This chain uses TRBV7-8 with TRBJ2-1. The V gene's germline CDR1 is SGHVS and CDR2 FQNEAQ. The CDR3 consists of 12 residues. Here the CDR3 reads CASSSTYNEQFF.

V gene TRBV15 combines with J gene TRBJ2-1; TCRdb's D call, TRBD2, is unchecked because there is no DNA. CDR3 size: 15 residues. In germline, CDR1 is LNHNV, CDR2 YYDKDF (reference sequence). CDR3 sequence: CATSRGGGDWNEQFF.

The rearrangement links TRBV5-1 to TRBJ2-1. CDR3 length: 12 residues. Germline V gene data show CDR1 as SGHRS and CDR2 as YFSETQ. The CDR3 sequence: CASSVGHNEQFF.

This chain joins TRBV5-1 and TRBJ2-4; the D call of TRBD2 rests on TCRdb alone, since no DNA is present to check it. CDR1 is SGHRS, CDR2 YFSETQ, per germline. CDR3 length: 16 amino acids. CDR3: CASSFLAGAAKNIQYF.

The chain employs TRBV7-9 and TRBJ2-1. The CDR3 is 15 residues long. CDR1 and CDR2 from the germline V gene are SEHNR and FQNEAQ (reference sequence). This CDR3 is CASSSREASYNEQFF.

CDR3 region: CASSYFVVGEGLDEQYF. This chain uses TRBV6-2 or TRBV6-3 with TRBJ2-7; there is no DNA to check the TCRdb D call of TRBD2. CDR3 length equals 17 residues. Germline assignment: CDR1 MNHEY and CDR2 SVGEGT.

V gene TRBV10-3 combines with J gene TRBJ2-7; the D call from TCRdb, TRBD2, cannot be confirmed without DNA. CDR1 and CDR2 from the germline V gene are ENHRY and SYGVKD. The CDR3 covers 15 residues. This CDR3 reads CAISESSGYYYEQYF.

This chain uses TRBV20-1 with TRBJ2-1; the D call of TRBD2 rests on TCRdb alone, since no DNA is present to check it. The CDR3 is made up of 13 amino acids. In germline, CDR1 is DFQATT, CDR2 SNEGSKA (reference sequence). CDR3 sequence reads: CSARVAGRVEQFF.

CDR3 amino acids: CASSIGSAYNEQFF. This chain connects TRBV19 to TRBJ2-1. Germline-derived CDR1 and CDR2 are LNHDA and SQIVND (reference sequence). This CDR3 has 14 amino acids.

V is TRBV7-6 and J is TRBJ2-3; TCRdb lists TRBD2, though no DNA is available to test this call. This CDR3 has 15 amino acids. Per germline, CDR1 SGHVS and CDR2 FNYEAQ. The CDR3 region is CASSLGLGRTDTQYF. The full variable domain, in which reference TRBV7-6 and TRBJ2-3 provide the parts outside the CDR3, is GAGVSQSPRYKVTKRGQDVALRCDPISGHVSLYWYRQALGQGPEFLTYFNYEAQQDKSGLPNDRFSAERPEGSISTLTIQRTEQRDSAMYRCASSLGLGRTDTQYFGPGTRLTVL.

The V call is TRBV14, the J call TRBJ2-7. The CDR3 is 15 amino acids. Germline V gives CDR1 SGHDN, CDR2 FVKESK. The CDR3 reads CASSPPAGGPHEQYF.

The chain recombines TRBV29-1 with TRBJ2-7. In germline, CDR1 is SQVTM, CDR2 ANQGSEA. The CDR3 is 12 amino acids. CDR3 loop: CSVEDGTYEQYF.

V usage is TRBV5-4 and J usage is TRBJ2-1. Germline CDR1 reads SGHNT; CDR2 reads YYREEE (reference sequence). The CDR3 consists of 17 residues. The CDR3 protein is CASSLALGSSSYNEQFF. The variable domain in full, completed from reference TRBV5-4 and TRBJ2-1, reads ETGVTQSPTHLIKTRGQQVTLRCSSQSGHNTVSWYQQALGQGPQFIFQYYREEENGRGNFPPRFSGLQFPNYSSELNVNALELDDSALYLCASSLALGSSSYNEQFFGPGTRLTVL.

V and J are TRBV29-1 and TRBJ1-2; TCRdb outputs TRBD1, but without DNA this stays unchecked. Germline-derived CDR1 and CDR2 are SQVTM and ANQGSEA. There are 11 residues in the CDR3. The CDR3 reads CSVDRVYGYTF. Full variable domain (remainder filled in from reference TRBV29-1 and TRBJ1-2): SAVISQKPSRDICQRGTSLTIQCQVDSQVTMMFWYRQQPGQSLTLIATANQGSEATYESGFVIDKFPISRPNLTFSTLTVSNMSPEDSSIYLCSVDRVYGYTFGSGTRLTVV.

This chain joins TRBV15 and TRBJ2-3. From germline, CDR1 is LNHNV and CDR2 YYDKDF (reference sequence). The CDR3 extends over 14 amino acids. This chain's CDR3 is CATSRESGTDTQYF.

The V and J genes are TRBV6-5 and TRBJ2-2; the D gene TCRdb calls, TRBD1, cannot be checked with no DNA. Germline V gene data show CDR1 as MNHEY and CDR2 as SVGAGI. The CDR3 consists of 19 residues. The CDR3 protein is CASSFRVGAEIVPRRELFF.

The chain combines TRBV27 with TRBJ1-4. The CDR3 totals 11 residues. Germline loops: CDR1 MNHEY, CDR2 SMNVEV (reference sequence). The CDR3 is CASRSNEKLFF.

The chain has TRBV7-8 and TRBJ2-4; lacking DNA, the TRBD2 call made by TCRdb goes unchecked. Looked up from germline, CDR1 is SGHVS and CDR2 is FQNEAQ. The CDR3 length is 16 residues. This CDR3 is CASSLPPGGGRNIQYF.

The chain is built from TRBV7-2 and TRBJ2-7; TCRdb indicates TRBD1, and absent DNA this call remains unverified. CDR3 length equals 12 residues. Germline values: CDR1 SGHTA, CDR2 FQGNSA. CDR3 residues: CASSLQGNEQYF.

The chain joins TRBV12-3 or TRBV12-4 to TRBJ2-5; absent DNA, TCRdb's TRBD1 call cannot be checked. This CDR3 is 15 amino acids long. CDR3: CASSWGDPPAETQYF.

The rearrangement links TRBV27 to TRBJ2-3; TCRdb's D call, TRBD1, is unchecked because there is no DNA. Germline-derived CDR1 and CDR2 are MNHEY and SMNVEV (reference sequence). The CDR3 length is 15 residues. The CDR3 loop is CASSFSGGFTDTQYF.

The chain uses TRBV2 and TRBJ2-1; TCRdb's D call, TRBD2, is unchecked because there is no DNA. Germline V gene sequence: CDR1 SNHLY, CDR2 FYNNEI. The CDR3 is 14 amino acids. The CDR3 is CARGRESSYNEQFF.

This chain joins TRBV5-6 and TRBJ2-7; TCRdb indicates TRBD1, and absent DNA this call remains unverified. This CDR3 comprises 14 residues. Germline V CDR1 and CDR2: SGHDT, YYEEEE. The CDR3 reads CASSLVQGAYEQYF. The full variable domain, in which reference TRBV5-6 and TRBJ2-7 provide the parts outside the CDR3, is DAGVTQSPTHLIKTRGQQVTLRCSPKSGHDTVSWYQQALGQGPQFIFQYYEEEERQRGNFPDRFSGHQFPNYSSELNVNALLLGDSALYLCASSLVQGAYEQYFGPGTRLTVT.

The chain couples TRBV9 to TRBJ2-7. Germline V lookup: CDR1 SGDLS, CDR2 YYNGEE. The length of the CDR3 is 14 residues. This CDR3 reads CASSVGSDFYEQYF.

The rearrangement links TRBV20-1 to TRBJ1-6; TCRdb designates TRBD1, a call that cannot be tested without DNA. CDR3 length: 15 amino acids. CDR1 is DFQATT, CDR2 SNEGSKA, per germline (reference sequence). The chain's CDR3 is CSADRASSYNSPLHF.

The V gene is TRBV2, the J gene TRBJ2-7; TCRdb lists TRBD1, though no DNA is available to test this call. CDR1 is SNHLY, CDR2 FYNNEI, per germline. This CDR3 has 16 residues. This chain's CDR3 is CASSRPLGTVFPEQYF. Full variable domain (outside the CDR3, taken from reference TRBV2 and TRBJ2-7): EPEVTQTPSHQVTQMGQEVILRCVPISNHLYFYWYRQILGQKVEFLVSFYNNEISEKSEIFDDQFSVERPDGSNFTLKIRSTKLEDSAMYFCASSRPLGTVFPEQYFGPGTRLTVT.

CDR3 loop: CSAILVSGPYEQYF. J is TRBJ2-7 and V is TRBV20-1. The germline V gene encodes CDR1 DFQATT and CDR2 SNEGSKA (reference sequence). CDR3 size: 14 residues.

The V and J genes are TRBV30 and TRBJ2-2; TCRdb names TRBD2, which stays unverified in the absence of DNA. CDR3 length: 20 amino acids. Per germline, CDR1 GTSNPN and CDR2 SVGIG (reference sequence). The CDR3 loop is CAWPWTSGGTNHANTGELFF.

The chain couples TRBV28 to TRBJ2-7; TCRdb's D call, TRBD2, is unchecked because there is no DNA. Per germline, CDR1 MDHEN and CDR2 SYDVKM. The CDR3 runs to 16 residues. CDR3: CASSPTGPGGYGEQYF.

The chain links TRBV7-9 to TRBJ2-5. Per germline, CDR1 SEHNR and CDR2 FQNEAQ (reference sequence). The CDR3 length is 12 residues. The CDR3 protein is CASSLGKETQYF.